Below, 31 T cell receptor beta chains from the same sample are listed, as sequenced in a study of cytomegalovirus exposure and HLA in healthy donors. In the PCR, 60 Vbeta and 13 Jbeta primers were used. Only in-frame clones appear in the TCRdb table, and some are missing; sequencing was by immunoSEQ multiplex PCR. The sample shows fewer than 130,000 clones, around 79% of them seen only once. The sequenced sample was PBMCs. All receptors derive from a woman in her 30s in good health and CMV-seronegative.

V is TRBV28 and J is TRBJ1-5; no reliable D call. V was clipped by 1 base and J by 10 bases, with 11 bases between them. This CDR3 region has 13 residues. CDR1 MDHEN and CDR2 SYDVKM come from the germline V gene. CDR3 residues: CASSLLEGEPQHF. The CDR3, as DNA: TGTGCCAGCAGTTTATTGGAGGGAGAACCCCAGCATTTT.

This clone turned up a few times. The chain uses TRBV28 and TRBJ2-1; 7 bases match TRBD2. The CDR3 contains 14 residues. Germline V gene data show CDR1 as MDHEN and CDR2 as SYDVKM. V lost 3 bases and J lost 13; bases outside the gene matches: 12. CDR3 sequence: CASSFHTPSGLQFF. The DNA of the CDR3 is TGTGCCAGCAGTTTTCATACCCCCTCGGGACTACAGTTCTTC.

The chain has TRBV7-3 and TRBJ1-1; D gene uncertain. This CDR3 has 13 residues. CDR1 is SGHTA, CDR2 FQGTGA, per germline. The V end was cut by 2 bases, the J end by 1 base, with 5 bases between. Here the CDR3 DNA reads TGTGCCAGCAGCTTAGGCTGGAACACTGAAGCTTTCTTT. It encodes CASSLGWNTEAFF.

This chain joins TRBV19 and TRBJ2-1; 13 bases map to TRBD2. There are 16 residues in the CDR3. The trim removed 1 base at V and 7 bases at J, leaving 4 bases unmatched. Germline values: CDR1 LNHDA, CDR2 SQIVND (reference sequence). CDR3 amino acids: CASSIVWTSGSNEQFF. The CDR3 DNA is TGTGCCAGTAGTATAGTTTGGACTAGCGGGAGTAATGAGCAGTTCTTC.

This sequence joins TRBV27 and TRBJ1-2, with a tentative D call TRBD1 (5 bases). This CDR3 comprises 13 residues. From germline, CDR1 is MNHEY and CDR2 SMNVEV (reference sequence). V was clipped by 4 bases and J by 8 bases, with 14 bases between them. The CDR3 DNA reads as TGTGCCAGCAGTTGGCGAGGTGGGGCGGGCTACACCTTC. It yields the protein CASSWRGGAGYTF.

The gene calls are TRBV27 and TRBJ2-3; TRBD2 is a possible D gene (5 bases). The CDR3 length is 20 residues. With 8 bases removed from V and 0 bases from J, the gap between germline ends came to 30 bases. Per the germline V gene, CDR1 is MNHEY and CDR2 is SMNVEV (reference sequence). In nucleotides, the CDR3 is TGTGCCAGCCGAATTTCTCCACTTCTTGCCCGGGGTTCGAGCACAGATACGCAGTATTTT. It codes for CASRISPLLARGSSTDTQYF.

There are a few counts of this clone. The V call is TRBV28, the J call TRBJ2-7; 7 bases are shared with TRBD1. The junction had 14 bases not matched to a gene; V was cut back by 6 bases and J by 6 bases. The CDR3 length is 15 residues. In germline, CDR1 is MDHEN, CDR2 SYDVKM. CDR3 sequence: CASRDITGALGEQYF. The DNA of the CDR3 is TGTGCCAGCAGGGATATTACAGGGGCACTAGGCGAGCAGTACTTC.

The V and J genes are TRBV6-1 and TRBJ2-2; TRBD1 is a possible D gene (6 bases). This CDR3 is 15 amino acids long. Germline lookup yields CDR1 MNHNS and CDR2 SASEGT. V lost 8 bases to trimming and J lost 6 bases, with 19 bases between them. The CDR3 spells CASGLRQVGPGELFF. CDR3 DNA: TGTGCCAGCGGTTTGAGACAGGTGGGGCCCGGGGAGCTGTTTTTT.

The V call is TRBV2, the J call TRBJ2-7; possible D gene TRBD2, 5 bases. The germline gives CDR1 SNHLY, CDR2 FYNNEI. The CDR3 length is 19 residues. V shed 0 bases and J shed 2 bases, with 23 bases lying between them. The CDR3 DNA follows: TGTGCCAGCAGTGAAGCGCTTCTAGGTTGGACTTCCCTCCCCTACGAGCAGTACTTC. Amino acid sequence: CASSEALLGWTSLPYEQYF.

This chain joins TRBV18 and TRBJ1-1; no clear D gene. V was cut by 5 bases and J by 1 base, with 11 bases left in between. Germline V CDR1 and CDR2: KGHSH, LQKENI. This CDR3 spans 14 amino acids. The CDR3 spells CASSELNGNTEAFF. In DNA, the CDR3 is TGTGCCAGCTCAGAGCTAAACGGGAACACTGAAGCTTTCTTT. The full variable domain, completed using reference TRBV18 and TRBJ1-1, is NAGVMQNPRHLVRRRGQEARLRCSPMKGHSHVYWYRQLPEEGLKFMVYLQKENIIDESGMPKERFSAEFPKEGPSILRIQQVVRGDSAAYFCASSELNGNTEAFFGQGTRLTVV.

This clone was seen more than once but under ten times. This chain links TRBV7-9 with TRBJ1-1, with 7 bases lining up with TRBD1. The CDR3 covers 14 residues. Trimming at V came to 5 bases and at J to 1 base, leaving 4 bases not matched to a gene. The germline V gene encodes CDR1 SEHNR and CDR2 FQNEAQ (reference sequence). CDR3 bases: TGTGCCAGCAGCGCCCGGACAGGGAACACTGAAGCTTTCTTT. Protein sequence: CASSARTGNTEAFF. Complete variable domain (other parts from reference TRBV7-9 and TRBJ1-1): DTGVSQNPRHKITKRGQNVTFRCDPISEHNRLYWYRQTLGQGPEFLTYFQNEAQLEKSRLLSDRFSAERPKGSFSTLEIQRTEQGDSAMYLCASSARTGNTEAFFGQGTRLTVV.

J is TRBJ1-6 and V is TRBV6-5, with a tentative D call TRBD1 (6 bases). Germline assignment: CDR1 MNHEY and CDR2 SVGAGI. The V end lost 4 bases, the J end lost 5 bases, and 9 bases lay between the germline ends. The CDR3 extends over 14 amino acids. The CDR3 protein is CASSWAGDNSPLHF. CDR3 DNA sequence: TGTGCCAGCAGTTGGGCAGGGGATAATTCACCCCTCCACTTT.

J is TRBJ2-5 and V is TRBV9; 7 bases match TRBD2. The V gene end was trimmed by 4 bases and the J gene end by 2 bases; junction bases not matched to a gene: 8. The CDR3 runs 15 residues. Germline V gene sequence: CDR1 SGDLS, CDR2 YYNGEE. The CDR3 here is CASSIAGSYQETQYF. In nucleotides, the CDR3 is TGTGCCAGCAGCATAGCGGGTTCCTATCAAGAGACCCAGTACTTC.

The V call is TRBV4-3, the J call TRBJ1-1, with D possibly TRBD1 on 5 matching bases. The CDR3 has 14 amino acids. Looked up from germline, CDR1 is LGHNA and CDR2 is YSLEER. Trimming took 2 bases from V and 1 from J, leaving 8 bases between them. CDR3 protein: CASSQNRQNTEAFF. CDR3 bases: TGCGCCAGCAGCCAAAACAGGCAGAACACTGAAGCTTTCTTT.

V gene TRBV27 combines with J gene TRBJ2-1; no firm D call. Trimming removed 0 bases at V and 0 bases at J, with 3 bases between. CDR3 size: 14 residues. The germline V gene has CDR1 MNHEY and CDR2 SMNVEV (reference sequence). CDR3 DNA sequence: TGTGCCAGCAGTTTATCCCTCTCCTACAATGAGCAGTTCTTC. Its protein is CASSLSLSYNEQFF.

The DNA of the CDR3 is TGTGCCAGCAGCCCTAGCTCGCGGGATTCACCCCTCCACTTT. This encodes CASSPSSRDSPLHF. The chain uses TRBV9 and TRBJ1-6; D remains unclear. In germline, CDR1 is SGDLS, CDR2 YYNGEE. V lost 4 bases and J lost 8, with 13 bases in between. This CDR3 is built from 14 residues.

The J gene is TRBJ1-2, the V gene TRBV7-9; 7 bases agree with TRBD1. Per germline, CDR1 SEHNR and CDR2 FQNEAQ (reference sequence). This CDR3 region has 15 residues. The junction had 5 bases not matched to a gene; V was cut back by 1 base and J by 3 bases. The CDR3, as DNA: TGTGCCAGCAGCTTAGACAGGGGTCCCCACTATGGCTACACCTTC. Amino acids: CASSLDRGPHYGYTF.

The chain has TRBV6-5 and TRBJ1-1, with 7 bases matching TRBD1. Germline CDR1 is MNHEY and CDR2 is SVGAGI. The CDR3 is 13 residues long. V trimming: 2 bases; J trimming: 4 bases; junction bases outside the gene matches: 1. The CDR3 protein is CASSYTGATEAFF. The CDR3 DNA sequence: TGTGCCAGCAGTTACACAGGGGCCACTGAAGCTTTCTTT.

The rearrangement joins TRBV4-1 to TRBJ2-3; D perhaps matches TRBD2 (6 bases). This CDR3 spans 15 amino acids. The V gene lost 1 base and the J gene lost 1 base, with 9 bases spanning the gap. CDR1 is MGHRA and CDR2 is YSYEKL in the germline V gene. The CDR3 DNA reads TGCGCCAGCAGCCAAGGGGACTTTGGCACAGATACGCAGTATTTT. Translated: CASSQGDFGTDTQYF.

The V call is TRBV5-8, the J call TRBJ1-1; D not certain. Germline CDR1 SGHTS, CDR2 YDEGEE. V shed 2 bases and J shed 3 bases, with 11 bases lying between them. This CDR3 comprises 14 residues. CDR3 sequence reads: CASSFGGSYTEAFF. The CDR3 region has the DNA TGTGCCAGCAGCTTTGGAGGGTCCTACACTGAAGCTTTCTTT.

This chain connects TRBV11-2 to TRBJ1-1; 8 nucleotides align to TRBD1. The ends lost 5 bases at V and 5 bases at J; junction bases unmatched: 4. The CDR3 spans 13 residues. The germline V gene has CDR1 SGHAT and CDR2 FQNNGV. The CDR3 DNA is TGTGCCAGCAGCGGTACAGGGGGGACTGAAGCTTTCTTT. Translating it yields CASSGTGGTEAFF.

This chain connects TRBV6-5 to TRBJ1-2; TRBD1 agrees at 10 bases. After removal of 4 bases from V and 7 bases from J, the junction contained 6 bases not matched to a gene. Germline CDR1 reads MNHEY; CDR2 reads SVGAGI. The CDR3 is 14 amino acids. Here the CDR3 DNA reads TGTGCCAGCAGTTTACGGACAGGGGGACTTGGCTACACCTTC. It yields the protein CASSLRTGGLGYTF.

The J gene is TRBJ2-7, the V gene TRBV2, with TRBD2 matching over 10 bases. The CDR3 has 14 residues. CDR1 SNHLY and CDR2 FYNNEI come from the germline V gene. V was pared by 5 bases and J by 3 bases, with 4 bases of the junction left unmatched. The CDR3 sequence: CASSRLAGGYEQYF. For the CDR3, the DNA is TGTGCCAGCAGTCGACTAGCGGGCGGCTACGAGCAGTACTTC.

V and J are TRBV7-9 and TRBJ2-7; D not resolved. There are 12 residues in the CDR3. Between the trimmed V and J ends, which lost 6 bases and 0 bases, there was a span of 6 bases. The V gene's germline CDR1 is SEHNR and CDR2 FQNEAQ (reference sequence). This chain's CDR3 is CASSDTSYEQYF. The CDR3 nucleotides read TGTGCCAGCAGTGACACCTCCTACGAGCAGTACTTC.

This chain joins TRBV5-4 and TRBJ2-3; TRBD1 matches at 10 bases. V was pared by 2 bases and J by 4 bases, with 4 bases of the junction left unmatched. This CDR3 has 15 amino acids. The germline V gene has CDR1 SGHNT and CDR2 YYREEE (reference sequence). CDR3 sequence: CASSLRTGGSDTQYF. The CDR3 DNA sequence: TGTGCCAGCAGCTTAAGGACAGGGGGATCAGATACGCAGTATTTT.

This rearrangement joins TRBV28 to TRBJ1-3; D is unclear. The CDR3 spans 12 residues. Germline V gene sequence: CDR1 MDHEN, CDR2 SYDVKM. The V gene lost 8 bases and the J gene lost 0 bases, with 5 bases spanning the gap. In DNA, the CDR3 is TGTGCCAGCTACAGCTCTGGAAACACCATATATTTT. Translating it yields CASYSSGNTIYF.

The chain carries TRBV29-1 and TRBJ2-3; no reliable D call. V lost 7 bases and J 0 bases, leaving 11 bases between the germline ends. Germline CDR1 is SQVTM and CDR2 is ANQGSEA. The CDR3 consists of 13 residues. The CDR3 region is CSGTDLSTDTQYF. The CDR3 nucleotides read TGCAGCGGCACAGATCTTAGCACAGATACGCAGTATTTT.

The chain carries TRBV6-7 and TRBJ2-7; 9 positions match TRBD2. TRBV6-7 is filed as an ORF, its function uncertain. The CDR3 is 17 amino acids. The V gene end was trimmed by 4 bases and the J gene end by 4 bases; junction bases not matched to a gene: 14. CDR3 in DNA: TGTGCCAGCAGTTCCAGGCTGCGGGAGGGATACCGGTACGAGCAGTACTTC. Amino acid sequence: CASSSRLREGYRYEQYF.

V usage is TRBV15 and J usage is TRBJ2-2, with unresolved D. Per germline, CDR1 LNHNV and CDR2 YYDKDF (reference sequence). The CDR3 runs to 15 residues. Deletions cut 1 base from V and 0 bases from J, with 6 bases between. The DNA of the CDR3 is TGTGCCACCAGCAGAGGGAGAGCGAACACCGGGGAGCTGTTTTTT. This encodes CATSRGRANTGELFF.

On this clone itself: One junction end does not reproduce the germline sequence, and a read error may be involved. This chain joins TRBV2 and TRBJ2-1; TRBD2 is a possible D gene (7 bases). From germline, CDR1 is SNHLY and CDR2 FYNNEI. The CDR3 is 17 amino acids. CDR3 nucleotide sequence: TGTGCCAGCAGTGAAGTCGGCGGGGGCTTCTCCTACAATGGGCAGTTCTTC. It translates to CASSEVGGGFSYNGQFF.

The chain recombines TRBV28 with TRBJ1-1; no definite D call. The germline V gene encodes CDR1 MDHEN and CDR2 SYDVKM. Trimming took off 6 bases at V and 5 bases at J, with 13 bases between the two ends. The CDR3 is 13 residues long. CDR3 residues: CASRTGSRTEAFF. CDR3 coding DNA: TGTGCCAGCAGGACCGGGAGCAGAACTGAAGCTTTCTTT.